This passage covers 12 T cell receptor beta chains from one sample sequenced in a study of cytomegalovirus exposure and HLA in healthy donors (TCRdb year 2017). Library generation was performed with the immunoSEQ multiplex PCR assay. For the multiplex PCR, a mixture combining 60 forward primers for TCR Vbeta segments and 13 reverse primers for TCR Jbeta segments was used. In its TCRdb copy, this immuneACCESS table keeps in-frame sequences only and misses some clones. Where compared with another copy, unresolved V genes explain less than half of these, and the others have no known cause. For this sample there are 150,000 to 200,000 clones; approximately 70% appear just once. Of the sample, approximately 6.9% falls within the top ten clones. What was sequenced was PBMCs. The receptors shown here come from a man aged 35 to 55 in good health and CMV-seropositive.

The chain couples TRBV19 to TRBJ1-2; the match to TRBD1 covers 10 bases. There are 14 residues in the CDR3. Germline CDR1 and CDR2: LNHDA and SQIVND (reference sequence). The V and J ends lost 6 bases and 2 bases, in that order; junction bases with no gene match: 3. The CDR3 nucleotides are TGTGCCAGTAGCCCGGGACAGGGGAACTATGGCTACACCTTC. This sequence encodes CASSPGQGNYGYTF.

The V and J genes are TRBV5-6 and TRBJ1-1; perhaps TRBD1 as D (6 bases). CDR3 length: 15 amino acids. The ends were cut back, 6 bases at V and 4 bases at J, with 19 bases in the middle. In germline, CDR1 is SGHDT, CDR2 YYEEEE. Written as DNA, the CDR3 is TGTGCCAGCACCAACCGTTGGGGGGGCGGCACTGAAGCTTTCTTT. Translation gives CASTNRWGGGTEAFF.

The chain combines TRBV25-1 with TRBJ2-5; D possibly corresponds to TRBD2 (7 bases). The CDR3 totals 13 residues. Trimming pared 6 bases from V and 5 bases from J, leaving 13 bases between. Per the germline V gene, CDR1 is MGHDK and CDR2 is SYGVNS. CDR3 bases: TGTGCCAGCAGGAGGGGGGGCGGGGAGACCCAGTACTTC. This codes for CASRRGGGETQYF.

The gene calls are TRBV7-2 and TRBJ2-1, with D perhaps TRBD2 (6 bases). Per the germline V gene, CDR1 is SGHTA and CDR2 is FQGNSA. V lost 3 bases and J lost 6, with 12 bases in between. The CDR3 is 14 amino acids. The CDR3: CASSFGQGGNEQFF. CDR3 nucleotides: TGTGCCAGCAGCTTTGGCCAGGGAGGCAATGAGCAGTTCTTC.

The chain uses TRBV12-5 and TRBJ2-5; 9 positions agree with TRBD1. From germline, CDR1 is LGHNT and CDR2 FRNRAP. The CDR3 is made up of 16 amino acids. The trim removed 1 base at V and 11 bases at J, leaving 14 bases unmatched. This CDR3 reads CASGLDTGTGLGEQYF. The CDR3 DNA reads TGTGCTAGTGGTTTGGATACCGGGACAGGGCTGGGGGAGCAGTACTTC.

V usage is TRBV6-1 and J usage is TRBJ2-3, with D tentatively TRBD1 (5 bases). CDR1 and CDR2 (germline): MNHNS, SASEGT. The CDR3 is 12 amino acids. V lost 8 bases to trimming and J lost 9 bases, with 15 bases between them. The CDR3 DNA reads TGTGCCAGCCTAGGGGCCCGACAGACGCAGTATTTT. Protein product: CASLGARQTQYF.

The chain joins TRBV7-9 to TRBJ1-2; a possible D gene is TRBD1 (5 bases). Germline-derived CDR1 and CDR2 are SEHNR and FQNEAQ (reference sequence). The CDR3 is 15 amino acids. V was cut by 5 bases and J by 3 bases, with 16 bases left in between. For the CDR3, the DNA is TGTGCCAGCAGCGTAATAGCGGGGACCTACTATGGCTACACCTTC. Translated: CASSVIAGTYYGYTF.

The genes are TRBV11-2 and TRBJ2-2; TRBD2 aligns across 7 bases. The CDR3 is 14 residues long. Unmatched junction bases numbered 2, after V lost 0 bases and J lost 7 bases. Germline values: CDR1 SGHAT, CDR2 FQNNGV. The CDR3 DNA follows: TGTGCCAGCAGCTTAGAGGGGGGGGGCGGGGAGCTGTTTTTT. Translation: CASSLEGGGGELFF.

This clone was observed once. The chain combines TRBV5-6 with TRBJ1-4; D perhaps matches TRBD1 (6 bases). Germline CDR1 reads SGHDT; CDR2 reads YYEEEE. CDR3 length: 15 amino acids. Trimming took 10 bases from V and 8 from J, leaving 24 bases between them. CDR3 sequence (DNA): TGTGCCCAAACCCTGGGGGGGGGCAAAATAGAAAAACTGTTTTTT. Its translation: CAQTLGGGKIEKLFF.

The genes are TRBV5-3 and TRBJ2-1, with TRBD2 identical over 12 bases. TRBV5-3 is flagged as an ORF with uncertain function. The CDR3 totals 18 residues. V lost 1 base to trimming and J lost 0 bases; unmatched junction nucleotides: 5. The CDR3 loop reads CARSLRLAGGSSYNEQFF. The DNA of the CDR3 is TGTGCCAGAAGCTTGAGGCTAGCGGGGGGGAGCTCCTACAATGAGCAGTTCTTC.

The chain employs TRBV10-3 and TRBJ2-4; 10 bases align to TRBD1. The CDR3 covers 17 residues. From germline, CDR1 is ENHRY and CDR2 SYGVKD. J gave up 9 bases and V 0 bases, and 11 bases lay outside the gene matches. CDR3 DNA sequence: TGTGCCATCAGTGAGTCATCGGGACAGGGGAAGAAGGGCATTCAGTACTTC. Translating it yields CAISESSGQGKKGIQYF.

The CDR3 region is CASSPPGISGAEVGTQYF. CDR3 DNA: TGTGCCAGCTCACCACCCGGCATTAGCGGGGCCGAGGTGGGGACCCAGTACTTC. The chain is built from TRBV18 and TRBJ2-5; 8 nucleotides line up with TRBD2. V shed 0 bases and J 7 bases; nucleotides not matched to a gene: 16. The CDR3 is made up of 18 amino acids. Germline V gene sequence: CDR1 KGHSH, CDR2 LQKENI. Based on the CDR3 plus reference TRBV18 and TRBJ2-5, the full variable domain is NAGVMQNPRHLVRRRGQEARLRCSPMKGHSHVYWYRQLPEEGLKFMVYLQKENIIDESGMPKERFSAEFPKEGPSILRIQQVVRGDSAAYFCASSPPGISGAEVGTQYFGPGTRLLVL.